This T cell receptor beta chain came from a study of blood T cell repertoires in COVID-19. Profiling relied on immunoSEQ multiplex PCR, and the TCRdb table lists in-frame clones only, not all of them. The repertoire holds approximately 200,000 clones, with around 88% as singletons. Those who participated ranged in age from 18 to 89 years and resided in about two dozen US areas. The CDR3 sequence is 15 residues long. Germline trimming cut 5 bases from V and 0 bases from J; bases unmatched to any gene: 4. Looked up from germline, CDR1 is SGHNT and CDR2 is YYREEE (reference sequence). The chain recombines TRBV5-4 with TRBJ2-2, with TRBD2 identical over 7 bases. The receptor's source is a woman in her twenties or thirties who had recovered from COVID-19. The specimen sequenced was PBMCs or T cells enriched from blood (not recorded which). This chain's CDR3 is CASSTSGTNTGELFF. CDR3 nucleotides: TGTGCCAGCAGTACGAGCGGGACGAACACCGGGGAGCTGTTTTTT.